These T cell receptor beta chains were read from a single sample in a study of CD8 T cells in Susac syndrome. MiXCR, run by TCRdb on the immunoSEQ multiplex PCR reads, gives a single entry per CDR3 protein. This sample has about 100,000 distinct CDR3 sequences, with about 96% found just once. Sequenced: CD8+ T cells from PBMCs. The source of these receptors is a human donor with Susac syndrome. CDR3s include the opening cysteine and the closing phenylalanine or tryptophan. The D gene is left open where the match is weak. Not all rows give a size; the values are once, few, many and, for expanded clones, a class.

clone size,V gene,D gene,J gene,CDR3 DNA,CDR3 protein
-,TRBV7-9,TRBD1,TRBJ2-3,TGTGCCAGCAGCTTAGTTCGAGGGGGCGCAGATACGCAGTATTTT,CASSLVRGGADTQYF
-,TRBV7-2,-,TRBJ2-7,TGTGCCAGCAGCTTCCGGGACGGACCCTACGAGCAGTACTTC,CASSFRDGPYEQYF
-,TRBV5-6,-,TRBJ2-5,TGTGCCAGCAGCCCAGGGCACGGCCTAGAGACCCAGTACTTC,CASSPGHGLETQYF
-,TRBV20-1,TRBD2,TRBJ2-7,TGCAGTGCTAGAGATTCCGCGGTTAGCGGGAGGGAGCAGTACTTC,CSARDSAVSGREQYF
-,TRBV28,-,TRBJ1-2,TGTGCCAGCAGTTTAACAGACTATGGCTACACCTTC,CASSLTDYGYTF
-,TRBV20-1,-,TRBJ2-1,TGCAGTGCTTCGGTGATGAGGGTCAATGAGCAGTTCTTC,CSASVMRVNEQFF
-,TRBV5-1,TRBD1,TRBJ1-1,TGCGCCAGCAGCAGGATCGGGACAGGGGGCATGGCTGAAGCTTTCTTT,CASSRIGTGGMAEAFF
-,TRBV9,TRBD1,TRBJ1-1,TGTGCCAGCACCTGGACAGGGGAGGCTGAAGCTTTCTTT,CASTWTGEAEAFF
-,TRBV9,-,TRBJ1-6,TGTGCCAGCAGCGTACGGGACGGGAATTCACCCCTCCACTTT,CASSVRDGNSPLHF
-,TRBV28,-,TRBJ1-5,TGTGCCAGCAGGCCGTATCGTACAGGGCATCAGCCCCAGCATTTT,CASRPYRTGHQPQHF
-,TRBV19,-,TRBJ2-7,TGTGCCAGTAGTATAGCAGGGGACACCTACGAGCAGTACTTC,CASSIAGDTYEQYF
-,TRBV29-1,TRBD2,TRBJ2-1,TGCAGCGTTGGTGGTCCGGGACTAGCGGGAGTCCGTGGTGAGCAGTTCTTC,CSVGGPGLAGVRGEQFF
-,TRBV15,TRBD1,TRBJ1-1,TGTGCCACCAGCAGAGATCTTGGGACAGGGGGAACTGAAGCTTTCTTT,CATSRDLGTGGTEAFF
-,TRBV9,-,TRBJ2-2,TGTGCCAGCAGCCCCCGGAGGGACAGCTCGAACACCGGGGAGCTGTTTTTT,CASSPRRDSSNTGELFF
-,TRBV29-1,-,TRBJ2-7,TGCAGCGTTTTGTCGTCATCGGGGACCCCCTACGAGCAGTACTTC,CSVLSSSGTPYEQYF
-,TRBV29-1,-,TRBJ2-5,TGCAGCGTTCGTGATTATTGGACCCAGTACTTC,CSVRDYWTQYF
-,TRBV20-1,-,TRBJ1-2,TGCAGTGCCAGGCGGACGGGCTATGGCCACACCTTC,CSARRTGYGHTF
-,TRBV7-9,-,TRBJ2-1,TGTGCCAGCAGCATCGGGGACTTCAACAATGAGCAGTTCTTC,CASSIGDFNNEQFF
-,TRBV7-2,-,TRBJ2-7,TGTGCCAGCAGCGCCCACTACGAGCAGTACTTC,CASSAHYEQYF
-,TRBV12-3/TRBV12-4,TRBD2,TRBJ2-5,TGTGCCAGCAGTTTGAGTGCGGGGGGGCGGGAGACCCAGTACTTC,CASSLSAGGRETQYF
-,TRBV29-1,-,TRBJ2-1,TGCAGCGTTTCTCCGGGGTCAAGCTCCTACAATGAGCAGTTCTTC,CSVSPGSSSYNEQFF
-,TRBV27,-,TRBJ1-4,TGTGCCAGCAGGACCATTCTTGGGACTAATGAAAAACTGTTTTTT,CASRTILGTNEKLFF
-,TRBV7-9,-,TRBJ1-2,TGTGCCAGCAGCTTAAGTTCAGAGAGCTATGGCTACACCTTC,CASSLSSESYGYTF
-,TRBV20-1,-,TRBJ2-1,TGCAGTGCTAGAGAGGCAATGCGGCAGTTCTTC,CSAREAMRQFF
-,TRBV5-6,-,TRBJ2-5,TGTGCCAGCAGCTCATCAAGAGAGTACCAAGAGACCCAGTACTTC,CASSSSREYQETQYF
-,TRBV9,-,TRBJ2-6,TGTGCCAGCAGCGTAGATGGGGCTGGGGCCAACGTCCTGACTTTC,CASSVDGAGANVLTF
-,TRBV6-6,-,TRBJ2-5,TGTGCCAGCAGTTACCGCGGAGGGTGGGCAGAGACCCAGTACTTC,CASSYRGGWAETQYF
-,TRBV28,-,TRBJ2-1,TGTGCCAGCAATACGGAGGGGGCCCCCAGGCAGTTCTTC,CASNTEGAPRQFF
-,TRBV5-1,-,TRBJ2-3,TGCGCCAGCAGCTCCACAGATACGCAGTATTTT,CASSSTDTQYF
once,TRBV12-3/TRBV12-4,-,TRBJ1-5,TGTGCCAGCAGCCGCGAGTATCAGCCCCAGCATTTT,CASSREYQPQHF
few,TRBV7-3,-,TRBJ2-6,TGTGCCAGCAGCTTAGCTGGGGCCAACGTCCTGACTTTC,CASSLAGANVLTF
-,TRBV18,-,TRBJ2-5,TGTGCCAGCTCACCGGCGGTTACCCAAGAGACCCAGTACTTC,CASSPAVTQETQYF
-,TRBV20-1,TRBD1,TRBJ2-7,TGCAGTGCGGGACAGGAGTACGAGCAGTACTTC,CSAGQEYEQYF
-,TRBV4-1,TRBD2,TRBJ2-1,TGCGCCAGCAGCCGTAGCGGGGGCAATGAGCAGTTCTTC,CASSRSGGNEQFF
-,TRBV29-1,-,TRBJ2-1,TGCAGCGTTGAATCCGGGAGCTCCTACAATGAGCAGTTCTTC,CSVESGSSYNEQFF
-,TRBV21-1,-,TRBJ2-5,TGTGCCAGCAGCAAACAAGCTAGCGGGGGGCAAGAGACCCAGTACTTC,CASSKQASGGQETQYF
-,TRBV5-6,TRBD2,TRBJ2-5,TGTGCCAGCAGCCTCAGAACGGGGAGGGAAGAGACCCAGTACTTC,CASSLRTGREETQYF
-,TRBV20-1,TRBD1,TRBJ2-5,TGCAGTGCTAGAGTGGTAGGACAGGGTCGAGAGACCCAGTACTTC,CSARVVGQGRETQYF
-,TRBV29-1,-,TRBJ2-7,TGCAGCGTTGAAACGGCAGTTGCCTACTCCTACGAGCAGTACTTC,CSVETAVAYSYEQYF
-,TRBV20-1,-,TRBJ2-4,TGCAGTGCTAGAGATATGTCGGGAGCAAAAAACATTCAGTACTTC,CSARDMSGAKNIQYF
few,TRBV9,-,TRBJ2-3,TGTGCCAGCAGCGTCGGAGATACGCAGTATTTT,CASSVGDTQYF
-,TRBV5-1,-,TRBJ2-5,TGCGCCAGCAGCCCCGAAGGGATGCTGGAGACCCAGTACTTC,CASSPEGMLETQYF
-,TRBV24-1,TRBD1,TRBJ1-2,TGTGCCACCAGTGATCCCGGACAGGGCGTAAATGGCTACACCTTC,CATSDPGQGVNGYTF
once,TRBV7-2,-,TRBJ2-1,TGTGCCAGCAGCTCGAGCGGAGCTGAGCAGTTCTTC,CASSSSGAEQFF
-,TRBV7-2,-,TRBJ2-7,TGTGCCAGCAGCTTAGACCCGGGGAACTACGAGCAGTACTTC,CASSLDPGNYEQYF
-,TRBV12-3/TRBV12-4,-,TRBJ1-2,TGTGCCAGCAGACGGACGGAGGAGGGCTACACCTTC,CASRRTEEGYTF
-,TRBV27,-,TRBJ1-2,TGTGCCAGCAAACTCACGGGGGCCGCCTATGGCTACACCTTC,CASKLTGAAYGYTF
-,TRBV5-4,TRBD1,TRBJ1-2,TGTGCCAGCAGCTTGACAGGGGCTAACTATGGCTACACCTTC,CASSLTGANYGYTF
-,TRBV7-9,-,TRBJ2-3,TGTGCCAGCAGCGTAGAGGTTTACACAGATACGCAGTATTTT,CASSVEVYTDTQYF
-,TRBV29-1,TRBD2,TRBJ2-7,TGCAGCGTTGAAGTGGCGGGAGAATACGAGCAGTACTTC,CSVEVAGEYEQYF
-,TRBV3-1,TRBD1,TRBJ2-7,TGTGCCAGCAGCCCCAGGGGGCGGTACGAGCAGTACTTC,CASSPRGRYEQYF
-,TRBV2,-,TRBJ2-5,TGTGCCAGCAGTGAAGCGGCGGGGAGGGGGCAAGAGACCCAGTACTTC,CASSEAAGRGQETQYF
-,TRBV18,-,TRBJ1-2,TGTGCCAGCTCACCCGCGGACAGTCGTGGCTACACCTTC,CASSPADSRGYTF